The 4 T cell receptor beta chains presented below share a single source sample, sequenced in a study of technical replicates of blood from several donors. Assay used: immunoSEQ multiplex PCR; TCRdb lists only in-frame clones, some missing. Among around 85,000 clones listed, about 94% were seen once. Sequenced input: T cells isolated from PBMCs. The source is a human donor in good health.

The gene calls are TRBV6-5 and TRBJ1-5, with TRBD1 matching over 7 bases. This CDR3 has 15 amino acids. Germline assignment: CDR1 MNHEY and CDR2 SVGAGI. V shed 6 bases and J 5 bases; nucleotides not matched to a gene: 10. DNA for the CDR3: TGTGCCAGCAGCTCGACAGGGAGGCGAGATCAGCCCCAGCATTTT. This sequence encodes CASSSTGRRDQPQHF.

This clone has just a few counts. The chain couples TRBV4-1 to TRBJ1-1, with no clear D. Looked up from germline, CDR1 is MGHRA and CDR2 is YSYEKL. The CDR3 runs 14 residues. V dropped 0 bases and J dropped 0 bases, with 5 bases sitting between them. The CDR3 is CASSQDQMNTEAFF. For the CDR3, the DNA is TGCGCCAGCAGCCAAGATCAGATGAACACTGAAGCTTTCTTT.

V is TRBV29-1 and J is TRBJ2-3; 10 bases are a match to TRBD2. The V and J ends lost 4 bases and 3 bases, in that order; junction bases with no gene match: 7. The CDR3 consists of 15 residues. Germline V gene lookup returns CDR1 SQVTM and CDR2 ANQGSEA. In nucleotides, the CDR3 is TGCAGCGTTGGACCGGCTAGCGGGGGAACAGATACGCAGTATTTT. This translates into CSVGPASGGTDTQYF.

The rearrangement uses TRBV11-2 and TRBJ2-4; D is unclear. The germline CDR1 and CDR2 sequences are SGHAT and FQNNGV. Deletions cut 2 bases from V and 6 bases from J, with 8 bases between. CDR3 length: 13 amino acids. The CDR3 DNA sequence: TGTGCCAGCAGCTTATTGGGCCGAAACATTCAGTACTTC. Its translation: CASSLLGRNIQYF.